The present entry profiles one TCR beta chain with its context. How the authors handled the data: Estimation of nucleated cell counts was performed using reference gene primer amplification. Data came from immunoSEQ multiplex PCR; TCRdb stores just in-frame clones and leaves some out. V and J calls and clone size come straight from that table; D and trimming were deduced from the DNA. The sample yields fewer than 350,000 clones, 70% to 90% seen once. This CDR3 is 16 amino acids long. Looked up from germline, CDR1 is LNHDA and CDR2 is SQIVND (reference sequence). V was clipped by 4 bases and J by 7 bases; unmatched bases: 8. This sample is part of a study of blood T cell repertoires in COVID-19. About the study: Samples taken during acute and convalescent COVID-19 were collected in the United States, Italy and Spain. Sample material is recorded as cDNA or gDNA derived from T cells, B-cell-depleted T cells, or PBMCs.

Sequencing was done on a sample of peripheral blood. This TCR derives from a woman aged 25 to 39 who had recovered from COVID-19. The chain recombines TRBV19 with TRBJ2-1; 12 nucleotides align to TRBD2. CDR3 DNA: TGTGCCAGTAGTACCCAACTAGCGGGGGGTCATAATGAGCAGTTCTTC. Translated: CASSTQLAGGHNEQFF.